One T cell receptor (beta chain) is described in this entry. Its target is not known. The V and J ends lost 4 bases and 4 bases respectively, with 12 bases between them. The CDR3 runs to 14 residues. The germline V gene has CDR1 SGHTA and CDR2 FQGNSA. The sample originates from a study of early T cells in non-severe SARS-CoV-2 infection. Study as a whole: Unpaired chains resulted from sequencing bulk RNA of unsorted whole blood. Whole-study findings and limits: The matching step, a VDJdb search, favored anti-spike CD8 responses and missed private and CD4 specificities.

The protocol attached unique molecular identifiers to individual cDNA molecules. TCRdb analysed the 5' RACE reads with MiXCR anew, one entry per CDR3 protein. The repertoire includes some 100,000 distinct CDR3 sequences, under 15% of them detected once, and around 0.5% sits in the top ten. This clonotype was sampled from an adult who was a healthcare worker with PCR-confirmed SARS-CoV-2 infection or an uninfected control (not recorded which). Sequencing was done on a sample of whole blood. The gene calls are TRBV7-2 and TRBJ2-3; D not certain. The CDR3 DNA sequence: TGTGCCAGCAGCTCGACTTTCGGCGCAGATACGCAGTATTTT. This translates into CASSSTFGADTQYF.